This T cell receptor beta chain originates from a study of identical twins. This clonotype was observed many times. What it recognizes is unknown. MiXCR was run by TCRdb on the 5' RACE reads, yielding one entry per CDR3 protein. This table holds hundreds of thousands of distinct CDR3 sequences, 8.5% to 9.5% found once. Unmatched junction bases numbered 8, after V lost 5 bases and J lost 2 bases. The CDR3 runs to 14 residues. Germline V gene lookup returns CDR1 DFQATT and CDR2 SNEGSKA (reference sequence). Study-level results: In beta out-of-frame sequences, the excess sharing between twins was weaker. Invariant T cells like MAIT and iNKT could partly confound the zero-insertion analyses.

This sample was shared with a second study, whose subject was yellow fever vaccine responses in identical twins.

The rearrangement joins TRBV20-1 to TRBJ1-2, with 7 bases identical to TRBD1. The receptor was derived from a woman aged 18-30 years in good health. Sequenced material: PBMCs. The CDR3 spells CSALDRADNYGYTF. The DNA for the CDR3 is TGCAGTGCTCTTGACAGGGCCGACAACTATGGCTACACCTTC.